Below, 27 T cell receptor beta chains from the same sample are listed, as sequenced in a study of early T cells in non-severe SARS-CoV-2 infection (TCRdb year 2021). Receptor amplification or capture employed 5' RACE. Sequencer: NextSeq 500. Using fastp at Q25 and MiXCR, TCRdb reprocessed the public reads and kept productive beta chains. Each CDR3 protein gets just one entry, which takes the most common genes and DNA from the rows behind it. Counted in this sample were some 77,000 distinct CDR3 sequences; 5% of them appeared once. Under 8% of the sample is held by the ten biggest clonotypes. The sequences come from whole blood, collected at baseline. These receptor sequences come from an adult who was a healthcare worker with PCR-confirmed SARS-CoV-2 infection or an uninfected control (not recorded which).

This clonotype has at least ten counts. The V and J genes are TRBV28 and TRBJ1-1, with a possible D match to TRBD1 (6 bases). Germline V gives CDR1 MDHEN, CDR2 SYDVKM. The CDR3 has 14 amino acids. Trimming removed 6 bases at V and 5 bases at J, with 16 bases between. The CDR3 region is CASSRRGAATEAFF. The CDR3 DNA is TGTGCCAGCAGCCGGAGGGGGGCGGCTACTGAAGCTTTCTTT. The full variable domain, its missing parts supplied by reference TRBV28 and TRBJ1-1, is DVKVTQSSRYLVKRTGEKVFLECVQDMDHENMFWYRQDPGLGLRLIYFSYDVKMKEKGDIPEGYSVSREKKERFSLILESASTNQTSMYLCASSRRGAATEAFFGQGTRLTVV.

The chain links TRBV11-3 to TRBJ2-7; 12 nucleotides align to TRBD2. V was pared by 5 bases and J by 6 bases, with 2 bases of the junction left unmatched. The V gene's germline CDR1 is SGHNT and CDR2 YENEEA. The CDR3 totals 13 residues. The CDR3 DNA reads as TGTGCCAGCAGCGTACTAGCGGGAGGCGAGCAGTACTTC. Translating gives CASSVLAGGEQYF.

This clonotype appeared a few times. In nucleotides, the CDR3 is TGCAGTGCTAGGGGGGAGGTTGACCCCTTCGGAAGTGGCTACACCTTC. Amino acid sequence: CSARGEVDPFGSGYTF. The V call is TRBV20-1, the J call TRBJ1-2, with D perhaps TRBD1 (5 bases). Trimming left V 3 bases short and J 7 bases short, with 24 bases between. Germline CDR1 reads DFQATT; CDR2 reads SNEGSKA (reference sequence). The CDR3 runs to 16 residues.

Many counts were recorded for this clonotype. The rearrangement uses TRBV6-5 and TRBJ2-1; D uncertain. Trimming took 2 bases from V and 0 from J, leaving 5 bases between them. This CDR3 contains 14 residues. CDR1 is MNHEY and CDR2 is SVGAGI in the germline V gene. CDR3 DNA sequence: TGTGCCAGCAGTTACAGCTACTCCTACAATGAGCAGTTCTTC. Translating it yields CASSYSYSYNEQFF.

At least ten counts were recorded for this clonotype. This chain joins TRBV5-5 and TRBJ1-4; D is perhaps TRBD1 (6 bases). The CDR3 is 16 residues long. V lost 3 bases to trimming and J lost 1 base, with 13 bases between them. The V gene's germline CDR1 is SGHKS and CDR2 YYEKEE (reference sequence). DNA for the CDR3: TGTGCCAGCAGCTCACAGGGTATGCGAACTAATGAAAAACTGTTTTTT. Protein product: CASSSQGMRTNEKLFF. The whole variable domain, filled in from reference TRBV5-5 and TRBJ1-4, reads DAGVTQSPTHLIKTRGQQVTLRCSPISGHKSVSWYQQVLGQGPQFIFQYYEKEERGRGNFPDRFSARQFPNYSSELNVNALLLGDSALYLCASSSQGMRTNEKLFFGSGTQLSVL.

This clonotype was counted at least ten times. This sequence joins TRBV7-2 and TRBJ2-1, with a tentative D call TRBD1 (6 bases). Germline CDR1 is SGHTA and CDR2 is FQGNSA. V was cut by 0 bases and J by 3 bases, with 18 bases left in between. The CDR3 consists of 18 residues. The CDR3 loop is CASSLAQGIITNYNEQFF. The CDR3 region has the DNA TGTGCCAGCAGCTTAGCGCAGGGGATCATCACAAACTACAATGAGCAGTTCTTC.

This clonotype was recorded a few times. The chain couples TRBV2 to TRBJ1-2; D is unresolved. V shed 3 bases and J shed 2 bases, with 7 bases lying between them. CDR1 SNHLY and CDR2 FYNNEI come from the germline V gene. This CDR3 region has 13 residues. The CDR3 nucleotides read TGTGCCAGCAGTGACTCCGGGAACTATGGCTACACCTTC. This encodes CASSDSGNYGYTF. Full variable domain (rest looked up from reference TRBV2 and TRBJ1-2): EPEVTQTPSHQVTQMGQEVILRCVPISNHLYFYWYRQILGQKVEFLVSFYNNEISEKSEIFDDQFSVERPDGSNFTLKIRSTKLEDSAMYFCASSDSGNYGYTFGSGTRLTVV.

This clonotype appeared many times. V and J are TRBV29-1 and TRBJ2-1; no clear D gene. The germline CDR1 and CDR2 sequences are SQVTM and ANQGSEA. CDR3 length: 11 amino acids. Trimming pared 3 bases from V and 3 bases from J, leaving 3 bases between. The CDR3 here is CSVDSYNEQFF. The CDR3 DNA is TGCAGCGTTGACAGCTACAATGAGCAGTTCTTC.

This clonotype was picked up a small number of times. The chain links TRBV19 to TRBJ1-2; 8 bases are shared with TRBD1. The CDR3 extends over 15 amino acids. The trim removed 5 bases at V and 4 bases at J, leaving 9 bases unmatched. Germline CDR1 LNHDA, CDR2 SQIVND (reference sequence). In DNA form, the CDR3 reads TGTGCCAGTAGTCCCCGACAGGGGACCGGCTATGGCTACACCTTC. It yields the protein CASSPRQGTGYGYTF.

This clonotype was counted between two and nine times. The chain has TRBV21-1 and TRBJ2-4; the DNA was not used to check the table's D call, TRBD1. TRBV21-1 is an annotated pseudogene. The CDR3 is made up of 18 amino acids. CDR3 amino acids: CASSPPEDRPVAKNIQYF. CDR3 nucleotides: TGTGCCAGCAGTCCCCCTGAGGACCGACCAGTAGCCAAAAACATTCAGTACTTC.

This clonotype has only a few counts. The chain employs TRBV19 and TRBJ2-2, with D perhaps matching TRBD1 (6 bases). This CDR3 spans 14 amino acids. Trimming removed 8 bases from V and 1 base from J, with 11 bases in between. Germline loops: CDR1 LNHDA, CDR2 SQIVND (reference sequence). For the CDR3, the DNA is TGTGCCAGTTCTTGGACAGAGAACACCGGGGAGCTGTTTTTT. It yields the protein CASSWTENTGELFF.

This clonotype was seen repeatedly, ten times or more. The chain combines TRBV12-3 or TRBV12-4 with TRBJ2-7; D call uncertain. V shed 5 bases and J shed 2 bases, with 4 bases lying between them. This CDR3 region has 11 residues. CDR3 loop: CASSPAYEQYF. Written as DNA, the CDR3 is TGTGCCAGCAGTCCCGCCTACGAGCAGTACTTC.

The V and J genes are TRBV5-1 and TRBJ2-1; no definite D call. Germline loops: CDR1 SGHRS, CDR2 YFSETQ. This CDR3 contains 12 residues. V was trimmed by 0 bases and J by 11 bases, leaving 9 bases between them. The CDR3 loop reads CASSLGRQQQFF. The CDR3 bases are TGCGCCAGCAGCTTGGGGCGGCAGCAGCAGTTCTTC.

This clonotype was seen only a few times. CDR3 DNA sequence: TGTGCCAGCAGTTTAGCCCAGCCCCAGCATTTT. Translation: CASSLAQPQHF. The chain combines TRBV28 with TRBJ1-5; no clear D. CDR3 length: 11 amino acids. Trimming removed 2 bases from V and 7 bases from J, with 3 bases in between. Germline V CDR1 and CDR2: MDHEN, SYDVKM. Full variable domain (remainder filled in from reference TRBV28 and TRBJ1-5): DVKVTQSSRYLVKRTGEKVFLECVQDMDHENMFWYRQDPGLGLRLIYFSYDVKMKEKGDIPEGYSVSREKKERFSLILESASTNQTSMYLCASSLAQPQHFGDGTRLSIL.

This clonotype was observed at least ten times. The chain links TRBV20-1 to TRBJ2-1; 8 bases are a match to TRBD1. This CDR3 has 14 residues. Germline CDR1 and CDR2: DFQATT and SNEGSKA (reference sequence). The junction had 7 bases not matched to a gene; V was cut back by 3 bases and J by 6 bases. In DNA form, the CDR3 reads TGCAGTGCTAGGAGTTACAGGGGGGTCAATGAGCAGTTCTTC. Translating gives CSARSYRGVNEQFF.

This clonotype was seen many times. This chain uses TRBV29-1 with TRBJ1-1, with 7 positions matching TRBD1. J gave up 1 base and V 7 bases, and 18 bases lay outside the gene matches. Germline loops: CDR1 SQVTM, CDR2 ANQGSEA. CDR3 length: 17 residues. CDR3 bases: TGCAGCGCTGGAACCCCGGGACAGTCCCGGGGGAACACTGAAGCTTTCTTT. Translating it yields CSAGTPGQSRGNTEAFF.

This clonotype was detected many times. This chain links TRBV7-2 with TRBJ2-1; a possible D gene is TRBD2 (6 bases). Germline CDR1 is SGHTA and CDR2 is FQGNSA. CDR3 length: 16 amino acids. Trimming cost V 5 bases and J 2 bases, with 16 bases left between them. DNA for the CDR3: TGTGCCAGCAGCAGGGAAAGCGGGTCTACCTACAATGAGCAGTTCTTC. Translating it yields CASSRESGSTYNEQFF.

About this clonotype: A much larger clone differs by one base, so this may be a read error. V and J are TRBV29-1 and TRBJ2-5, with D perhaps TRBD2 (6 bases). Trimming left V 3 bases short and J 6 bases short, with 11 bases between. The CDR3 is made up of 12 amino acids. CDR1 is SQVTM, CDR2 ANQGSEA, per germline. In DNA, the CDR3 is TGCAGCGTTGATGGGGAGGAACAGACCCAGTACTTC. This translates into CSVDGEEQTQYF.

This clonotype was seen ten or more times. The rearrangement joins TRBV7-8 to TRBJ1-1, with D possibly matching TRBD1 (5 bases). The germline V and J ends were trimmed by 6 bases and 7 bases, with 18 bases remaining between them. CDR3 length: 14 amino acids. The germline V gene encodes CDR1 SGHVS and CDR2 FQNEAQ. CDR3 sequence (DNA): TGTGCCAGCAGGACGTATGGGGCAGCAAATGAAGCTTTCTTT. Translating it yields CASRTYGAANEAFF.

The J gene is TRBJ2-7, the V gene TRBV29-1; possibly TRBD2 for D (5 bases). Germline V CDR1 and CDR2: SQVTM, ANQGSEA. The ends were cut back, 8 bases at V and 1 base at J, with 9 bases in the middle. This CDR3 has 11 residues. The DNA for the CDR3 is TGCAGCTATCGGACTTCCTACGAGCAGTACTTC. Its translation is CSYRTSYEQYF.

The chain is built from TRBV7-9 and TRBJ2-1; 7 bases match TRBD2. This CDR3 is built from 14 residues. V was clipped by 10 bases and J by 4 bases; unmatched bases: 10. The germline V gene encodes CDR1 SEHNR and CDR2 FQNEAQ (reference sequence). CDR3: CATRSGESYNEQFF. The CDR3 coding sequence is TGTGCCACCCGGAGCGGGGAATCGTACAATGAGCAGTTCTTC.

The chain recombines TRBV9 with TRBJ1-2; 11 nucleotides match TRBD1. The CDR3 has 16 amino acids. From germline, CDR1 is SGDLS and CDR2 YYNGEE. V lost 3 bases and J lost 5; bases outside the gene matches: 9. CDR3 bases: TGTGCCAGCAGCGCCCCACAAGGACAGGGGGCGTATGGCTACACCTTC. Protein: CASSAPQGQGAYGYTF.

This clonotype was picked up a small number of times. V and J are TRBV10-3 and TRBJ1-5; D perhaps matches TRBD1 (5 bases). Trimming pared 6 bases from V and 7 bases from J, leaving 13 bases between. Per germline, CDR1 ENHRY and CDR2 SYGVKD. The CDR3 is 13 amino acids. The CDR3 is CAIREGEGQPQHF. CDR3 bases: TGTGCCATCAGGGAGGGCGAGGGGCAGCCCCAGCATTTT.

The table lists this clonotype with many counts. The chain uses TRBV20-1 and TRBJ2-4; D remains ambiguous. The CDR3 is 14 residues long. The germline V gene has CDR1 DFQATT and CDR2 SNEGSKA (reference sequence). The V gene lost 3 bases and the J gene lost 0 bases, with 9 bases spanning the gap. The CDR3 nucleotides are TGCAGTGCTAGTCCTACTCTAGCCAAAAACATTCAGTACTTC. As protein: CSASPTLAKNIQYF.

This clonotype was counted ten times or more. J is TRBJ2-7 and V is TRBV7-9, with D perhaps TRBD1 or TRBD2 (5 bases each). Germline V lookup: CDR1 SEHNR, CDR2 FQNEAQ (reference sequence). CDR3 length: 15 amino acids. V lost 6 bases and J lost 3, with 18 bases in between. In nucleotides, the CDR3 is TGTGCCAGCAGGACTAAAACGGGACCCTACTACGAGCAGTACTTC. Protein: CASRTKTGPYYEQYF.

This clonotype was counted many times. This chain connects TRBV28 to TRBJ2-6, with unresolved D. Trimming took 6 bases from V and 2 from J, leaving 2 bases between them. CDR1 is MDHEN, CDR2 SYDVKM, per germline. CDR3 length: 12 residues. As DNA, the CDR3 is TGTGCCAGCAGGACTGGGGCCAACGTCCTGACTTTC. It encodes CASRTGANVLTF.

There are many counts of this clonotype. The chain combines TRBV20-1 with TRBJ2-7; D not certain. V lost 1 base and J lost 2, with 9 bases in between. The V gene's germline CDR1 is DFQATT and CDR2 SNEGSKA (reference sequence). The CDR3 extends over 13 amino acids. CDR3 sequence: CSARVTAAYEQYF. The DNA of the CDR3 is TGCAGTGCTAGAGTAACAGCTGCCTACGAGCAGTACTTC.